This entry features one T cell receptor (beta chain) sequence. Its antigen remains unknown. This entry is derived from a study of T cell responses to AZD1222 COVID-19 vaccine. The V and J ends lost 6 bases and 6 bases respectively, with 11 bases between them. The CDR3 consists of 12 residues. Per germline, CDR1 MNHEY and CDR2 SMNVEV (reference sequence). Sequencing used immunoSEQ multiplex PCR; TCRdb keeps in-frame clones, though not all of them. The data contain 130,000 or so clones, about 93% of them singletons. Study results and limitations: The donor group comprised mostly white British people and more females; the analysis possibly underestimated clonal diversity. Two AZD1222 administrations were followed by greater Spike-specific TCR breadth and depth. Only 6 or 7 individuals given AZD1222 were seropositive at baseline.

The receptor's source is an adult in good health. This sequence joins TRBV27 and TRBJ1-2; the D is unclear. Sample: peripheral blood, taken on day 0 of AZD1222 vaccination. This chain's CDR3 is CASSLAGNGYTF. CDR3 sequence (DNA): TGTGCCAGCAGCCTGGCGGGGAATGGCTACACCTTC.